A selection of T cell receptor beta chains follows, all from one sample in a study of cytomegalovirus exposure and HLA in healthy donors. The repertoire was sequenced with immunoSEQ multiplex PCR; TCRdb's copy has only in-frame clones and lacks some. This sample has under 200,000 clones, with about four fifths found just once. The source material was PBMCs. These receptors all stem from a woman aged 18-29 years in good health and CMV-seronegative. CDR3s include the opening cysteine and the closing phenylalanine or tryptophan. The order of the fields is J gene, CDR3 length, V gene, D gene, clone size, CDR3 DNA, CDR3 protein. The D gene is left open where the match is weak. Clone size is shown for a subset of rows, as once, few, many or a class of expanded clone.

j_call: TRBJ1-1; cdr3_length: 15; v_call: TRBV11-3; d_call: -; clone_size: -; cdr3_nt: TGTGCCAGCAGGGGGCAGGGTGGAGTCTTCACTGAAGCTTTCTTT; cdr3_aa: CASRGQGGVFTEAFF
j_call: TRBJ1-1; cdr3_length: 11; v_call: TRBV4-3; d_call: -; clone_size: few; cdr3_nt: TGCGCCAGCAGCCAGGACGAGGGGGTTTTCTTT; cdr3_aa: CASSQDEGVFF
j_call: TRBJ1-1; cdr3_length: 14; v_call: TRBV28; d_call: -; clone_size: -; cdr3_nt: TGTGCCAGCAGTCCCCTTGCTTTTAACTCTGAAGCTTTCTTT; cdr3_aa: CASSPLAFNSEAFF
j_call: TRBJ2-6; cdr3_length: 16; v_call: TRBV15; d_call: TRBD2; clone_size: -; cdr3_nt: TGTGCCACCAGCGGGGGGGACGGCTCTGGGGCCAACGTCCTGACTTTC; cdr3_aa: CATSGGDGSGANVLTF
j_call: TRBJ1-4; cdr3_length: 13; v_call: TRBV19; d_call: -; clone_size: -; cdr3_nt: TGTGCCAGTAGGACAGGAGTCAATGAAAAACTGTTTTTT; cdr3_aa: CASRTGVNEKLFF
j_call: TRBJ1-1; cdr3_length: 13; v_call: TRBV27; d_call: -; clone_size: -; cdr3_nt: TGTGCCAGCAGTGAGACATTTAACACTGAAGCTTTCTTT; cdr3_aa: CASSETFNTEAFF
j_call: TRBJ1-4; cdr3_length: 14; v_call: TRBV6-6; d_call: -; clone_size: -; cdr3_nt: TGTGCCAGCAGTTACCTCGGTGGGGCCGAAAAACTGTTTTTT; cdr3_aa: CASSYLGGAEKLFF
j_call: TRBJ2-7; cdr3_length: 15; v_call: TRBV5-1; d_call: -; clone_size: -; cdr3_nt: TGCGCCAGCAGCTTGACATGGGGACATTCCTACGAGCAGTACTTC; cdr3_aa: CASSLTWGHSYEQYF
j_call: TRBJ1-2; cdr3_length: 16; v_call: TRBV11-2; d_call: TRBD1; clone_size: once; cdr3_nt: TGTGCCAGCAGCCCCTTCGCCGGGGACAGGGATGATGGCTACACCTTC; cdr3_aa: CASSPFAGDRDDGYTF
j_call: TRBJ1-3; cdr3_length: 14; v_call: TRBV11-3; d_call: -; clone_size: -; cdr3_nt: TGTGCCAGCAGCCCGGGGAGCTCTGGAAACACCATATATTTT; cdr3_aa: CASSPGSSGNTIYF
j_call: TRBJ1-1; cdr3_length: 12; v_call: TRBV28; d_call: -; clone_size: -; cdr3_nt: TGTGCCAGCAGCACCACTCCGAGTGAAGCTTTCTTT; cdr3_aa: CASSTTPSEAFF
j_call: TRBJ1-3; cdr3_length: 14; v_call: TRBV28; d_call: -; clone_size: -; cdr3_nt: TGTGCCAGCCAATCGGGAGGGACCGGAAACACCATATATTTT; cdr3_aa: CASQSGGTGNTIYF
j_call: TRBJ2-3; cdr3_length: 15; v_call: TRBV28; d_call: -; clone_size: -; cdr3_nt: TGTGCCAGCAGCCTCGGGACTCTTCTCACAGATACGCAGTATTTT; cdr3_aa: CASSLGTLLTDTQYF
j_call: TRBJ1-5; cdr3_length: 14; v_call: TRBV28; d_call: -; clone_size: few; cdr3_nt: TGTGCCAGCAGCCACCAGGGGAGCAATCAGCCCCAGCATTTT; cdr3_aa: CASSHQGSNQPQHF
j_call: TRBJ1-1; cdr3_length: 14; v_call: TRBV10-3; d_call: -; clone_size: -; cdr3_nt: TGTGCCATCACCGAGACAGAAACGAACACTGAAGCTTTCTTT; cdr3_aa: CAITETETNTEAFF